The next 20 T cell receptor beta chains were all read from a single sample in a study of Tregs in tolerant kidney transplant recipients. Sequencing was performed with immunoSEQ multiplex PCR; in TCRdb, only in-frame clones are kept and a portion is missing. The sample lists about 120,000 clones; around 91% were seen once. The sequencing input was CD4+ T cells from blood. These receptors all come from a human donor in good health.

This clone was picked up one time. V usage is TRBV18 and J usage is TRBJ2-7, with 9 bases that match TRBD1. The CDR3 totals 17 residues. Per the germline V gene, CDR1 is KGHSH and CDR2 is LQKENI. The V and J ends lost 3 bases and 2 bases, in that order; junction bases with no gene match: 11. In nucleotides, the CDR3 is TGTGCCAGCTCACCTCCGTGGGGACAGGGCTCCACCTACGAGCAGTACTTC. It is translated as CASSPPWGQGSTYEQYF.

The rearrangement uses TRBV11-1 and TRBJ1-1; no clear D. Trimming removed 1 base from V and 4 bases from J, with 7 bases in between. The CDR3 extends over 13 amino acids. From germline, CDR1 is SGHAT and CDR2 FQDESV (reference sequence). CDR3 sequence: CASSLGSLTEAFF. The DNA of the CDR3 is TGTGCCAGCAGCTTAGGGTCCCTCACTGAAGCTTTCTTT.

In nucleotides, the CDR3 is TGTGCCAGCAGCTTGCTAGGGAATCGGCAGCATTTT. This encodes CASSLLGNRQHF. The chain couples TRBV5-6 to TRBJ1-5; D unclear. This CDR3 comprises 12 residues. The V end was cut by 1 base, the J end by 13 bases, with 12 bases between. Germline CDR1 SGHDT, CDR2 YYEEEE.

This clone was recorded once. The chain has TRBV18 and TRBJ2-7; tentatively, D is TRBD2 (6 bases). Germline loops: CDR1 KGHSH, CDR2 LQKENI. The CDR3 is 14 residues long. V lost 2 bases, J lost 3 bases, and 11 bases lay in between. The CDR3: CASSPGPGGYEQYF. The CDR3 coding sequence is TGTGCCAGCTCACCAGGGCCCGGGGGCTACGAGCAGTACTTC.

The rearrangement joins TRBV2 to TRBJ1-4; no reliable D call. The CDR3 extends over 14 amino acids. Trimming left V 4 bases short and J 4 bases short, with 10 bases between. CDR1 and CDR2 (germline): SNHLY, FYNNEI. CDR3 in amino acids: CASSAQRRNEKLFF. The DNA of the CDR3 is TGTGCCAGCAGTGCACAAAGACGTAATGAAAAACTGTTTTTT.

The chain links TRBV19 to TRBJ1-3; maybe TRBD1 (6 bases). The CDR3 consists of 14 residues. V dropped 7 bases and J dropped 4 bases, with 14 bases sitting between them. Germline loops: CDR1 LNHDA, CDR2 SQIVND (reference sequence). As DNA, the CDR3 is TGTGCCAGTACCCCCCGGCAGGGGGGAAACACCATATATTTT. Its translation: CASTPRQGGNTIYF.

The table lists this clone with a count of one. The chain is built from TRBV4-1 and TRBJ1-3; no definite D call. The CDR3 runs to 15 residues. Trimming left V 2 bases short and J 0 bases short, with 8 bases between. CDR1 is MGHRA, CDR2 YSYEKL, per germline. The CDR3 DNA follows: TGCGCCAGCAGCCAAACAGACTTCTCTGGAAACACCATATATTTT. Translating it yields CASSQTDFSGNTIYF.

V usage is TRBV2 and J usage is TRBJ2-6; 10 bases match TRBD2. Germline CDR1 reads SNHLY; CDR2 reads FYNNEI. The CDR3 is 19 residues long. The V segment lost 6 bases and the J segment 0 bases; nucleotides outside the gene matches: 11. CDR3 region: CASRVWSGGAFSGANVLTF. In nucleotides, the CDR3 is TGTGCCAGCAGGGTCTGGAGCGGGGGGGCGTTCTCTGGGGCCAACGTCCTGACTTTC.

The gene calls are TRBV19 and TRBJ2-2, with D maybe TRBD1 (6 bases). CDR3 length: 15 amino acids. Trimming shortened V by 6 bases and J by 8 bases, and 19 bases separated the two germline ends. CDR1 is LNHDA and CDR2 is SQIVND in the germline V gene (reference sequence). In DNA, the CDR3 is TGTGCCAGTAGCATCCCACCCAGGGGCTCTGGGGAGCTGTTTTTT. It encodes CASSIPPRGSGELFF.

The chain links TRBV5-1 to TRBJ1-2; TRBD1 matches 7 bases. The germline CDR1 and CDR2 sequences are SGHRS and YFSETQ. The CDR3 runs to 15 residues. V lost 0 bases, J lost 0 bases, and 2 bases stayed unmatched. The CDR3 DNA reads TGCGCCAGCAGCTTGGCCGGGACAGCTAACTATGGCTACACCTTC. It codes for CASSLAGTANYGYTF.

The V call is TRBV7-6, the J call TRBJ1-6; D unresolved. CDR3 length: 13 amino acids. Germline V gene lookup returns CDR1 SGHVS and CDR2 FNYEAQ. V lost 5 bases and J 7 bases, leaving 9 bases between the germline ends. CDR3 loop: CASSLYLNSPLHF. The CDR3 DNA sequence: TGTGCCAGCAGCCTATATCTGAATTCACCCCTCCACTTT. The entire variable domain, with the rest obtained from reference TRBV7-6 and TRBJ1-6, is as follows: GAGVSQSPRYKVTKRGQDVALRCDPISGHVSLYWYRQALGQGPEFLTYFNYEAQQDKSGLPNDRFSAERPEGSISTLTIQRTEQRDSAMYRCASSLYLNSPLHFGNGTRLTVT.

This rearrangement joins TRBV18 to TRBJ1-5, with D unclear. The CDR3 extends over 14 amino acids. Per the germline V gene, CDR1 is KGHSH and CDR2 is LQKENI. The V end lost 3 bases, the J end lost 1 base, and 7 bases lay between the germline ends. The CDR3: CASSPPSSNQPQHF. CDR3 DNA sequence: TGTGCCAGCTCACCGCCGTCGAGCAATCAGCCCCAGCATTTT.

J is TRBJ1-3 and V is TRBV6-5; D perhaps matches TRBD1 (5 bases). CDR1 is MNHEY and CDR2 is SVGAGI in the germline V gene. The CDR3 sequence is 13 residues long. Trimming pared 5 bases from V and 2 bases from J, leaving 7 bases between. CDR3 protein: CASSTTAGNTIYF. CDR3 sequence (DNA): TGTGCCAGCAGTACGACAGCTGGAAACACCATATATTTT.

The chain joins TRBV29-1 to TRBJ2-7; 8 nucleotides match TRBD2. V gave up 5 bases and J gave up 7 bases; unmatched junction bases: 13. The germline V gene has CDR1 SQVTM and CDR2 ANQGSEA. There are 14 residues in the CDR3. This CDR3 is CSVTRDHRGGEQYF. DNA for the CDR3: TGCAGCGTTACCCGGGACCATCGGGGGGGTGAGCAGTACTTC.

V gene TRBV7-8 combines with J gene TRBJ2-7, with TRBD1 matching over 8 bases. The CDR3 has 16 amino acids. Germline values: CDR1 SGHVS, CDR2 FQNEAQ. The ends lost 1 base at V and 4 bases at J; junction bases unmatched: 9. CDR3 loop: CASSLVFRTGYYEQYF. Written as DNA, the CDR3 is TGTGCCAGCAGCTTAGTATTCCGGACAGGGTATTACGAGCAGTACTTC.

The J gene is TRBJ1-1, the V gene TRBV9; a weak D match, TRBD1 (5 bases). This CDR3 is built from 18 residues. Germline V gives CDR1 SGDLS, CDR2 YYNGEE. Trimming took off 4 bases at V and 0 bases at J, with 22 bases between the two ends. CDR3 sequence reads: CASSIRDGPLMMNTEAFF. The CDR3 nucleotides are TGTGCCAGCAGCATTCGGGACGGACCCCTGATGATGAACACTGAAGCTTTCTTT.

The chain is built from TRBV19 and TRBJ1-3; D is perhaps TRBD1 (5 bases). Germline CDR1 LNHDA, CDR2 SQIVND (reference sequence). This CDR3 has 14 residues. Trimming shortened V by 9 bases and J by 0 bases, and 12 bases separated the two germline ends. CDR3 loop: CASTGRFSGNTIYF. The CDR3 DNA reads TGTGCCAGCACGGGACGGTTCTCTGGAAACACCATATATTTT.

This clone was observed a single time. The chain couples TRBV19 to TRBJ1-2; tentative D call: TRBD1 (5 bases). V gave up 10 bases and J gave up 7 bases, with 13 bases separating them. The germline V gene encodes CDR1 LNHDA and CDR2 SQIVND (reference sequence). The CDR3 has 11 residues. The CDR3 is CATSLGVGYTF. CDR3 DNA: TGTGCCACCTCATTAGGGGTTGGCTACACCTTC.

The chain uses TRBV13 and TRBJ2-3; D is possibly TRBD2 (6 bases). Germline V gene data show CDR1 as PRHDT and CDR2 as FYEKMQ (reference sequence). The V and J ends lost 7 bases and 5 bases respectively, with 19 bases between them. CDR3 size: 15 residues. The CDR3 region has the DNA TGTGCCAGCACCCAACTCGGGGGAGAAAAAGATACGCAGTATTTT. It yields the protein CASTQLGGEKDTQYF.

The table lists this clone with a few counts. The chain combines TRBV11-3 with TRBJ1-1, with D unresolved. The CDR3 extends over 13 amino acids. The ends were cut back, 0 bases at V and 7 bases at J, with 9 bases in the middle. Germline V gene sequence: CDR1 SGHNT, CDR2 YENEEA. DNA for the CDR3: TGTGCCAGCAGCTTAGACCGCCAGAATGAAGCTTTCTTT. It encodes CASSLDRQNEAFF.